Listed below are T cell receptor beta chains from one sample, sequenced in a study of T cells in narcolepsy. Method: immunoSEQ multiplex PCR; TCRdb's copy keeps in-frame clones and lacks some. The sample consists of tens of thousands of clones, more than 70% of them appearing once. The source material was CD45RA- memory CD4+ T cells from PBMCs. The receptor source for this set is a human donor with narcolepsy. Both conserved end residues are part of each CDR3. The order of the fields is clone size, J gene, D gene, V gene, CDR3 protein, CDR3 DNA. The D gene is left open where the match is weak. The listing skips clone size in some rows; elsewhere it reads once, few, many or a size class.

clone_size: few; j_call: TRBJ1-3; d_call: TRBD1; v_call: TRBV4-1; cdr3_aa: CASSPSRRTGFGNTIYF; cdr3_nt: TGCGCCAGCAGCCCTTCCCGTCGGACAGGGTTCGGAAACACCATATATTTT
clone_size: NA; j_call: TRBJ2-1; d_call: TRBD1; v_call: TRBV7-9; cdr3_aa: CASSLTGYEQFF; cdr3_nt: TGTGCCAGCAGCTTGACAGGGTATGAGCAGTTCTTC
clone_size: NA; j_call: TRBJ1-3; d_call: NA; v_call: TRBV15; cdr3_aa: CATSREGANGDTIYF; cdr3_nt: TGTGCCACCAGCAGAGAGGGGGCTAATGGGGACACCATATATTTT
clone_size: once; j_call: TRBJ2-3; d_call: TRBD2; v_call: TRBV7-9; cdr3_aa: CASSRTSGSWGTDTQYF; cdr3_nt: TGTGCCAGCAGCCGTACTAGCGGGAGTTGGGGCACAGATACGCAGTATTTT
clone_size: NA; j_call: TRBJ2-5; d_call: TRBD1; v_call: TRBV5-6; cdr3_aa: CASSYGTGGAGETQYF; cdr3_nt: TGTGCCAGCAGCTACGGGACAGGGGGGGCCGGAGAGACCCAGTACTTC
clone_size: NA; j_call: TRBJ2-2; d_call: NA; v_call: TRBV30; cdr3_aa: CAWRGGKTNTGELFF; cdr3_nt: TGTGCCTGGAGAGGCGGGAAGACTAACACCGGGGAGCTGTTTTTT
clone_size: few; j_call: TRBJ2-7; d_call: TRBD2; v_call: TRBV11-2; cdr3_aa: CASSPGLASEQYF; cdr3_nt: TGTGCCAGCAGCCCGGGACTAGCATCCGAGCAGTACTTC
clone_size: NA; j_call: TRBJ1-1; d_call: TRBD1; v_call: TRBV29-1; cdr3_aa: CSVGTGLATEAFF; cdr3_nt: TGCAGCGTTGGGACAGGGCTTGCCACTGAAGCTTTCTTT
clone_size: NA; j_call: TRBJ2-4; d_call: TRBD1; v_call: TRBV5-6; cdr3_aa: CASSSPFRTGAKNIQYF; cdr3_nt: TGTGCCAGCAGCTCGCCCTTCAGGACAGGCGCCAAAAACATTCAGTACTTC
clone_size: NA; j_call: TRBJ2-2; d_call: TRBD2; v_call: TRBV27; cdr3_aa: CASNSGTSGTGELFF; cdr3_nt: TGTGCCAGCAATTCAGGGACTAGCGGGACCGGGGAGCTGTTTTTT
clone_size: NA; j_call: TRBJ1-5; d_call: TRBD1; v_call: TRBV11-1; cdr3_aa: CASSLTGGNQPQHF; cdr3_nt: TGTGCCAGCAGCTTAACAGGGGGCAATCAGCCCCAGCATTTT
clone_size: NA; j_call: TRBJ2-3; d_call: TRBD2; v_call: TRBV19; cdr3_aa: CASSPSLAGATDTQYF; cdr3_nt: TGTGCCAGTAGTCCGTCACTAGCGGGAGCCACAGATACGCAGTATTTT
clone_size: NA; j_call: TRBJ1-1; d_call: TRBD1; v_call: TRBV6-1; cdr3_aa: CASKVDRQITEAFF; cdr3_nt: TGTGCCAGCAAAGTGGACAGGCAGATCACTGAAGCTTTCTTT
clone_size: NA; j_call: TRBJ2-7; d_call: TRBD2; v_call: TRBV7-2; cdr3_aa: CASSLDSGISYEQYF; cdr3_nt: TGTGCCAGCAGCCTCGATAGCGGGATCTCCTACGAGCAGTACTTC
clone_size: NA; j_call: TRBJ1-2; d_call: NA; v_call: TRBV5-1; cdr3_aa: CASSLVLGGHGYTF; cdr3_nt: TGCGCCAGCAGCTTGGTGTTAGGGGGACATGGCTACACCTTC
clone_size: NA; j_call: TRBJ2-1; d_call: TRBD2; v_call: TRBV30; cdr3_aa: CAWSWSSGIYNEQFF; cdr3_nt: TGTGCCTGGAGCTGGTCTAGCGGGATCTACAATGAGCAGTTCTTC
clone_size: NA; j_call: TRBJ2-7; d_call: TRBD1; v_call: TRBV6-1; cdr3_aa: CASSPGQDNYGQYF; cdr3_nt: TGTGCCAGCAGCCCTGGACAGGATAATTACGGGCAGTACTTC
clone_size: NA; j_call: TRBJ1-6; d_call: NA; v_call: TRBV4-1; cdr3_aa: CASSQERQGLNSPLHF; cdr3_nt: TGCGCCAGCAGCCAAGAGAGGCAGGGTCTAAATTCACCCCTCCACTTT
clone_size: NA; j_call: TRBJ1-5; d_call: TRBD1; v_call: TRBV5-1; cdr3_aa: CASSLQGQEPQHF; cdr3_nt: TGCGCCAGCAGCTTACAGGGGCAAGAGCCCCAGCATTTT
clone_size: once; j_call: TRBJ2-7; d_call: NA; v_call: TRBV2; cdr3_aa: CASGGTRVSYEQYF; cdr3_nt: TGTGCCAGCGGAGGAACTAGAGTCTCCTACGAGCAGTACTTC
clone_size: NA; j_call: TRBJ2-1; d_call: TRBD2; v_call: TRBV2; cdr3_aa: CASKGGSSYNEQFF; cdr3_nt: TGTGCCAGCAAGGGAGGGAGCTCCTACAATGAGCAGTTCTTC
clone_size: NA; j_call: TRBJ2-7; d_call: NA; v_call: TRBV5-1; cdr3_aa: CASSLGQRDIYEQYF; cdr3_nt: TGCGCCAGCAGCTTGGGGCAGAGGGACATCTACGAGCAGTACTTC
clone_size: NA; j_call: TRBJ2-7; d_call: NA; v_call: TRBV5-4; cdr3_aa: CASSLGTAPTYEQYF; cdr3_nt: TGTGCCAGCAGCTTGGGGACAGCTCCCACCTACGAGCAGTACTTC
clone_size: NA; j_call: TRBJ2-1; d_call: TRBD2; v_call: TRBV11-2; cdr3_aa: CASSLVLLAGVGEQFF; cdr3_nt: TGTGCCAGCAGCTTAGTGCTACTAGCGGGAGTCGGTGAGCAGTTCTTC
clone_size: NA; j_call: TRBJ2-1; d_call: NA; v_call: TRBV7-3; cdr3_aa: CASSLMREANEQFF; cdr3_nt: TGTGCCAGCAGCTTAATGAGGGAGGCCAATGAGCAGTTCTTC
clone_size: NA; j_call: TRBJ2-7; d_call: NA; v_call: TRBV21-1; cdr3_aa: CASSPGGELRYEQYF; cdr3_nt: TGTGCCAGCAGCCCAGGCGGGGAACTTCGATACGAGCAGTACTTC
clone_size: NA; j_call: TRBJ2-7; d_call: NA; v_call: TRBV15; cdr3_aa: CATSNYRVDEQYF; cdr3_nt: TGTGCCACCAGCAACTACAGGGTGGACGAGCAGTACTTC